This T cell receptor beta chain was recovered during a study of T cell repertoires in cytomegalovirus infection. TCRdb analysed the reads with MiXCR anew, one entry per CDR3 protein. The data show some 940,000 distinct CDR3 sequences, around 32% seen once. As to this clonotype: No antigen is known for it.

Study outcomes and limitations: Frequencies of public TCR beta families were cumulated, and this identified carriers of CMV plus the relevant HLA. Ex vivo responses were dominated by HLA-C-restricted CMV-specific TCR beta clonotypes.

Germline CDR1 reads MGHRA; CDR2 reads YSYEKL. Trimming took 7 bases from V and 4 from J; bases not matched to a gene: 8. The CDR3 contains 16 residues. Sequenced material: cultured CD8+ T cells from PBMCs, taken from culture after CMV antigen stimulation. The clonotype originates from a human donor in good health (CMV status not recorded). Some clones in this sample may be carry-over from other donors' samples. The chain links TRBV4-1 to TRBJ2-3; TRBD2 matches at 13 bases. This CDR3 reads CASNIFTSGGADTQYF. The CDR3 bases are TGCGCCAGCAACATTTTCACTAGCGGGGGGGCAGATACGCAGTATTTT.